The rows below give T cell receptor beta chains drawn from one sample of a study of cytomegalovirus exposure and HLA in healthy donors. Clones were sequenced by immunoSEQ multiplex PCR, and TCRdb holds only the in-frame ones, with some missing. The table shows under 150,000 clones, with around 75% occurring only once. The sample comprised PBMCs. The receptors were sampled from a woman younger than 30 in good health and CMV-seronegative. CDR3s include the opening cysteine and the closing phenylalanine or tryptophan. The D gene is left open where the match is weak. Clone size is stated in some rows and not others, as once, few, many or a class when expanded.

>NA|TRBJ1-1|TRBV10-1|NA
TGCGCCAGCAGCAGGGACATGAACACTGAAGCTTTCTTT
CASSRDMNTEAFF
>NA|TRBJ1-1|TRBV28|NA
TGTGCCAGCAGTTTACTGGGAGGCACTGAAGCTTTCTTT
CASSLLGGTEAFF
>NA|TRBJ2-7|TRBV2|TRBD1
TGTGCCAGCAGTACTCGACAGGGTCTGGACGAGCAGTACTTC
CASSTRQGLDEQYF
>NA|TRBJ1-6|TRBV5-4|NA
TGTGCCAGCAGGGGAGTAGGACGGGATAATTCACCCCTCCACTTT
CASRGVGRDNSPLHF
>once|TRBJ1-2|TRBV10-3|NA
TGTGCCATCAGTGACTCCAGGACTACTAACTATGGCTACACCTTC
CAISDSRTTNYGYTF
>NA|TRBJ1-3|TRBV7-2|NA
TGTGCCAGCAGCCTCCGGGGGATAGACATCATATATTTT
CASSLRGIDIIYF
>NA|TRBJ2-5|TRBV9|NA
TGTGCCAGCAGCGCCGGACTAATGGAGACCCAGTACTTC
CASSAGLMETQYF
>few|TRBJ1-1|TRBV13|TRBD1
TGTGCCAGCAGTTTCACAGGGGGGCTCGGCACTGAAGCTTTCTTT
CASSFTGGLGTEAFF
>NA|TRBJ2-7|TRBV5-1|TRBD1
TGCGCCAGCAGCTCGACAGGGAACTACGAGCAGTACTTC
CASSSTGNYEQYF
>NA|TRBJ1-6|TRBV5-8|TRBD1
TGTGCCAGCAGCTCGGCTCGACAGGGGACCCTGACCCTCCACTTT
CASSSARQGTLTLHF
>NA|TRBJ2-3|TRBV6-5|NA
TGTGCCAGCAGTGGATCGTGGGCCGATACGCAGTATTTT
CASSGSWADTQYF
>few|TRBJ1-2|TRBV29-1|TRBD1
TGCAGCGTCACGACAGGGGAATACTATGGCTACACCTTC
CSVTTGEYYGYTF
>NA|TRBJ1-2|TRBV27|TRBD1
TGTGCCAGCAAGGGACAGGGGGGTGAAAGCTATGGCTACACCTTC
CASKGQGGESYGYTF
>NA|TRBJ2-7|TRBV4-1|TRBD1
TGCGCCAGCAGCCAAGGGGACAGAGCCCCCTACGAGCAGTACTTC
CASSQGDRAPYEQYF
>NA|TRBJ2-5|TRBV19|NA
TGTGCCAGTAGTATAGACAGATCGGAGACCCAGTACTTC
CASSIDRSETQYF
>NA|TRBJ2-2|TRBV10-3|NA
TGTGCCATCAGTGAGTCCAGGGCGAACACCGGGGAGCTGTTTTTT
CAISESRANTGELFF
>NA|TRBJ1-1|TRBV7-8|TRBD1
TGTGCCAGCAGCGCCGGACAGGAAGGAATTTTGGACACTGAAGCTTTCTTT
CASSAGQEGILDTEAFF
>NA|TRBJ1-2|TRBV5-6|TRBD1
TGTGCCAGCAGCTTGGCCGGCAGGGGGCCTAACTATGGCTACACCTTC
CASSLAGRGPNYGYTF
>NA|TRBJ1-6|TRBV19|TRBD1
TGTGCCAGTAGTCCGACGACAGGGTTGCCACCCCTCCACTTT
CASSPTTGLPPLHF
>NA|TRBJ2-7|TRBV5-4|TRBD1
TGTGCCAGCAGCTGGGACAGGGAAACCGAGCAGTACTTC
CASSWDRETEQYF
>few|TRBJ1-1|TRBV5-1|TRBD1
TGCGCCAGCAGCTTAAAGGGACAGGGCGCCACTGAAGCTTTCTTT
CASSLKGQGATEAFF
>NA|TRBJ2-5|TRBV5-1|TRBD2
TGCGCCAGCAGCCCCGGACTAGGAGAGACCCAGTACTTC
CASSPGLGETQYF
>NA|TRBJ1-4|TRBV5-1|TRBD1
TGCGCCAGCAGCAACGGACAGGGCAATGAAAAACTGTTTTTT
CASSNGQGNEKLFF
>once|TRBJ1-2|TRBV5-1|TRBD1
TGCGCCAGCAGCCTAGGGAATACAGGGGGCGATGGCTACACCTTC
CASSLGNTGGDGYTF
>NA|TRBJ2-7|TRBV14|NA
TGTGCCAGCAGCCGACCGAACTCGGGTTACGAGCAGTACTTC
CASSRPNSGYEQYF
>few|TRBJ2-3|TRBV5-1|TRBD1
TGCGCCAGCAGCTTGGGTGGGACAGGGGCAGATACGCAGTATTTT
CASSLGGTGADTQYF
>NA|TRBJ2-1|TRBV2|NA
TGTGCCAGCAGTGTGGGGGCGGGGGCATACAATGAGCAGTTCTTC
CASSVGAGAYNEQFF
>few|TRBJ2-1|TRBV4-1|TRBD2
TGCGCCAGCAGCCAAGCGGGGGGCTACAATGAGCAGTTCTTC
CASSQAGGYNEQFF
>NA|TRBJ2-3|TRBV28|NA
TGTGCCAGCAGTTTTGAGGGCCGCAGCACAGATACGCAGTATTTT
CASSFEGRSTDTQYF
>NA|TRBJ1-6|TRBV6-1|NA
TGTGCCAGCAGAGAATTGGGGGCTGGTAATTCACCCCTCCACTTT
CASRELGAGNSPLHF
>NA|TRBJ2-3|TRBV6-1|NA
TGTGCCAGCAGTAATCCGGGTCCTAACACAGATACGCAGTATTTT
CASSNPGPNTDTQYF
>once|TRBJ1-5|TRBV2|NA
TGTGCCAGCAGTGGACAGGGCAATCAGCCCCAGCATTTT
CASSGQGNQPQHF
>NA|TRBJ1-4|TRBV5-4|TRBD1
TGTGCCAGCAGCTTGGAGGGACAGAATGAAAAACTGTTTTTT
CASSLEGQNEKLFF
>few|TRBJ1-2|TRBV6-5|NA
TGTGCCAGCAGCAGGACTCAGAACTATGGCTACACCTTC
CASSRTQNYGYTF
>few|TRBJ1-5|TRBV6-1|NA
TGTGCCAGCAGCCCCCGAGGGCGGTTCAATCAGCCCCAGCATTTT
CASSPRGRFNQPQHF
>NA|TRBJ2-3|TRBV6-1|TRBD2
TGTGCCAGCAGCCTCGGGGGGGCCGGAGATACGCAGTATTTT
CASSLGGAGDTQYF
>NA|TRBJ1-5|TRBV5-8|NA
TGTGCCAGCAGTCCCGCCCCGGGGGGCAATCAGCCCCAGCATTTT
CASSPAPGGNQPQHF
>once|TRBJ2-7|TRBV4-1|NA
TGCGCCAGCAGCCAACCCCTGGGGCAGGCCACTTACGAGCAGTACTTC
CASSQPLGQATYEQYF
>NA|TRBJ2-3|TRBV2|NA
TGTGCCAGCAGTCCAAGCGGTTCTAGCACAGATACGCAGTATTTT
CASSPSGSSTDTQYF
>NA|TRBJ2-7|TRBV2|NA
TGTGCCAGCAGCCTCAGCTCCTACGAGCAGTACTTC
CASSLSSYEQYF
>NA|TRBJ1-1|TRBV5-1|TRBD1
TGCGCCAGCAGCTTGGAAGGGACAGGGACTGAAGCTTTCTTT
CASSLEGTGTEAFF
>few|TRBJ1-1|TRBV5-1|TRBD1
TGCGCCAGCAGCCCCCTAGGCCAGGACAGGGAAGCTTTCTTT
CASSPLGQDREAFF
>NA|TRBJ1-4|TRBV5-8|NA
TGTGCCAGCAGCCCCGATGGGGGCCCTAATGAAAAACTGTTTTTT
CASSPDGGPNEKLFF
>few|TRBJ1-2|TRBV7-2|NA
TGTGCCAGCAGCGTCGGACAGCTCGGCTACACCTTC
CASSVGQLGYTF
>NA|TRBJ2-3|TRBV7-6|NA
TGTGCCAGCAGCTTACCTGGCACAGATACGCAGTATTTT
CASSLPGTDTQYF
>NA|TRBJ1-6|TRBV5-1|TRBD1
TGCGCCAGCAGCTTGGGATCGTTGGACAGGGGGGTGAATTCACCCCTCCACTTT
CASSLGSLDRGVNSPLHF
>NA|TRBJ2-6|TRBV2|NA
TGTGCCAGCAGTTTGGACAGCCCTGGGGCCAACGTCCTGACTTTC
CASSLDSPGANVLTF
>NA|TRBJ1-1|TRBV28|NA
TGTGCCAGCAGTTTACCGGGTCCCACTGTGGGGGGTGAAGCTTTCTTT
CASSLPGPTVGGEAFF